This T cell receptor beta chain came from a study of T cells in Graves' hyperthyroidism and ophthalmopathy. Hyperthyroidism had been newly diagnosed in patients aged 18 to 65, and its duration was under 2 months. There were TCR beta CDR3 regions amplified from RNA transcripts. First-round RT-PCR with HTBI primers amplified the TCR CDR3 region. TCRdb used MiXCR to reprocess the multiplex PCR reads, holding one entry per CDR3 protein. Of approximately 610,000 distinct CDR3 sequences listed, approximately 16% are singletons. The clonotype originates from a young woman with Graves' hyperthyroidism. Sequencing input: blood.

CDR3 region: CSVAYTGELFF. DNA of the CDR3: TGCAGCGTGGCATATACCGGGGAGCTGTTTTTT. This chain uses TRBV29-1 with TRBJ2-2; unclear D gene. V dropped 6 bases and J dropped 5 bases, with 7 bases sitting between them. The CDR3 is 11 residues long. Germline V gene lookup returns CDR1 SQVTM and CDR2 ANQGSEA.